This T cell receptor beta chain was documented in a study of blood T cell repertoires in COVID-19. The wider study: In each case, the material was cDNA or gDNA derived from T cells, B-cell-depleted T cells, or PBMCs.

Clones were sequenced by immunoSEQ multiplex PCR, and TCRdb holds only the in-frame ones, with some missing. The sample consists of 150,000 to 200,000 clones, roughly 89% of them appearing once. This sequence originates from a woman aged 40 to 50 with acute COVID-19. Source material: PBMCs or T cells enriched from blood (not recorded which).

CDR3 region: CASSVQGQETQYF. In nucleotides, the CDR3 is TGTGCCAGTAGTGTACAGGGGCAAGAGACCCAGTACTTC. This chain connects TRBV19 to TRBJ2-5; 7 bases fit TRBD1. V trimming: 5 bases; J trimming: 2 bases; junction bases outside the gene matches: 2. CDR1 and CDR2 from the germline V gene are LNHDA and SQIVND (reference sequence). The CDR3 runs 13 residues.